This T cell receptor (beta chain) was obtained from a study of T cells in Graves' hyperthyroidism and ophthalmopathy (dated by TCRdb to between 2018 and 2021). Background on the whole study: Peripheral blood was sampled at the time of initial diagnosis, prior to any treatment. To identify distinguishing TCR V-J signatures, a discovery cohort of 95 to 100 patients was used, comprising fewer than 45 with Graves' ophthalmopathy and around 60 with stable Graves' hyperthyroidism. An independent validation cohort of around 19 hyperthyroidism patients and approximately 17 patients who later progressed to ophthalmopathy tested prospective prediction of ophthalmopathy. The 95 to 100 discovery patients were randomly divided into training and test sets at a 7:3 ratio. In roughly six Graves' hyperthyroidism patients, the study also compared T-cell repertoires from thyroid tissue with T-cell repertoires from blood. Following sampling, methimazole starting at 30 mg daily was given to hyperthyroidism patients, and high-dose intravenous methylprednisolone was given to ophthalmopathy patients. According to the paper, TCR Vbeta CDR3 sequencing was carried out on around 140 peripheral blood samples, which came from 40 to 45 ophthalmopathy, 70 to 80 hyperthyroidism and roughly 17 progressor patients. General conclusions and limits of the study: Most expanded thyroid clonotypes (frequency above 0.001) were also found in blood, which suggests that blood repertoires may mirror thyroid immune responses. During validation, the model predicted progression to ophthalmopathy a median of approximately 7 months ahead of onset, with 60% to 71% sensitivity and about 72% specificity. A 13 V-J signature model separated ophthalmopathy from stable hyperthyroidism, with around 88% sensitivity and around 84% specificity in cross-validation and 80%/75% in testing. Sample size was not statistically predetermined, and blinding of investigators to group allocation was not performed.

Amplification of TCR beta CDR3 regions was carried out from RNA transcripts. For the first round of RT-PCR on the TCR CDR3, the HTBI primer set was used together with the Qiagen OneStep RT-PCR kit. Libraries were constructed in a second round of multiplex PCR, after which size selection and purification were performed. The libraries were sequenced on an Illumina HiSeq2000 using paired-end 100 bp reads. Processing in the source paper ran as follows. SOAPnuke was used to process the raw data, throwing out any read that contained adapters or uncalled bases, had a mean Phred below 15, or lacked an exact constant-primer or identifier match. COPE v1.2.5 was used to merge the high-quality paired reads, and each unique nucleotide sequence was defined as a clonotype. Clonotypes were aligned to IMGT TRBV, TRBD and TRBJ reference segments using MiTCR v1.1. Only V-J combinations with frequency above 0.0001, covering approximately 99% of repertoires, were analysed. A TCS score was defined as the ratio of F50 (clonal expansion) to E x V (chaos), with BLOSUM62-based TCRdist applied between CDR3 peptides within each V-J. Welch's t-statistics and random forest reduced around 520 V-J features to 13, which were used in a naive Bayes classifier (R e1071). The raw public data were reprocessed by TCRdb itself: fastp quality trimming at Q25, MiXCR clonotype calling, in-frame beta chains only. Identical CDR3 protein sequences are pooled into one entry, listed with their most common genes and DNA. What appears here as the V and J calls and clone size reflects TCRdb's work, not the paper's. This sample holds about 300,000 distinct CDR3 sequences; around 17% were observed only once. The ten largest clones take up around 35% of the sample.

The cysteine opens and the phenylalanine closes a CDR3 of 12 amino acids. The DNA shown is the 36-base CDR3, in frame from base 1. V gives up 5 bases and J gives up 9 bases, and the segment between their germline ends measures 13 bases. CDR1 and CDR2 are drawn from the germline V gene: MNHNS, SASEGT. A patient counted as having stable Graves' hyperthyroidism if no progression to ophthalmopathy occurred over 18 months of follow-up. Hyperthyroidism patients were newly diagnosed, with disease duration under 2 months, and aged 18 to 65 years. Patients with uncontrolled infections, other autoimmune diseases, pregnancy or lactation were excluded. Diagnoses were established on the basis of clinical symptoms, serum thyroxine and TRAb, thyroid ultrasound, and orbital computed tomography. PBMCs were separated from roughly 9.6 ml of fresh peripheral blood using Ficoll-Paque density gradient centrifugation. Total RNA was extracted with Trizol reagent, and quality was checked on an Agilent 2100 Bioanalyzer.

This clonotype came up many times. This receptor's antigen is unknown. No much larger clonotype is one base removed from it; base qualities were not supplied. Sequencing was done on a sample of blood. The clonotype was recovered from a man aged 25-40 years with Graves' hyperthyroidism. Recombination linked TRBV6-1 to TRBJ1-1, with the D gene too uncertain to name. The bases are TGTGCCAGCAGTTTCCCCCGACAACAAGCTTTCTTT. Translation gives CASSFPRQQAFF.